This paragraph reports one TCR beta chain. Its antigen target is currently unknown. The record has no base qualities; no much larger clone is one base away. To prepare the library, the immunoSEQ multiplex PCR assay was applied. For the multiplex PCR, a mixture combining 60 forward primers for TCR Vbeta segments and 13 reverse primers for TCR Jbeta segments was used. The CDR3 region of rearranged TCR beta genes was amplified from genomic DNA by a multiplex PCR assay. The amplified TCR beta libraries were sequenced on the Illumina HiSeq System as 87-base-pair reads. On the study's bioinformatics: A later analysis tallied around 87 million unique TCR beta chains across the 666 repertoires, and about 10 million of those chains were shared by two or more donors. Raw reads were error-corrected and collapsed into unique sequences by a nearest-neighbor algorithm in which closely related sequences were merged to remove PCR and sequencing errors. Alignment of CDR3 sequences to IMGT reference sequences was used to assign V, D and J gene segments. Each retained sequence needed at least a six-nucleotide match to both a V gene segment and a J gene segment. Rearrangements were called productive when the CDR3 lacked stop codons and stayed in frame with V and J; all others were non-productive. Following IMGT convention, CDR3 was defined as the stretch from the second conserved V-encoded cysteine up to the conserved J-encoded phenylalanine. In an earlier analysis of approximately 590 of the donors, sequences lacking an unambiguous match to a single V gene segment were excluded. An earlier analysis of over 450 of the donors classified V segments as functional when productive rearrangements were above 56.7% and as segregating when the standard deviation between donors was above 5%. A statistical classification framework was built for diagnosing cytomegalovirus status from the catalog of TCR beta chain sequences. In a later analysis, TCR nucleotide sequences were compared against IMGT/GENE-DB human TR gene sequences so that V and J genes could be assigned. Using the TCRdist pipeline, a later analysis assigned CDR3 sequences along with most-parsimonious VDJ recombination scenarios. In a later analysis, each TCR beta chain was defined by its CDR3 amino acid sequence together with its V-gene family, and reads without a unique V-gene family were excluded. A later analysis removed roughly 590 highly shared, low-generation-probability nucleotide sequences to deal with suspected cross-contamination and a sequencing artifact. In a later analysis, a clonal expansion index was calculated for each public chain from normalized within-repertoire ranks of inferred template counts. Generation probabilities in a later analysis came from a VDJ recombination model fitted to out-of-frame rearrangements, and those results were checked against IGoR. In a later analysis, hypergeometric tests were used to score TCR-TCR, TCR-HLA and TCR-CMV co-occurrence, with a repertoire-size bias correction applied to TCR pairs. To estimate false discovery rates, a later analysis permuted the HLA or CMV assignments 20 times. A later analysis grouped co-occurring TCRs with DBSCAN, adding TCRdist sequence similarity when clustering within HLA-allele-positive subsets. Co-occurrence clustering excluded repertoires with fewer than 30,000 or more than 120,000 public chains, plus five with anomalous nucleotide sharing. The source is immuneACCESS, and TCRdb retained only in-frame sequences with V and J called. Part of the clones is not carried over; for the studies checked, unresolved V genes explain less than half of this, and the remainder is unexplained. The V and J calls and clone size come from that table; D and trimming were worked out from the DNA. In this sample the table shows about 200,000 clones, roughly 79% of which occur a single time. The top ten constitute roughly 2% of the sample.

The cohort consisted of 650 to 700 healthy bone marrow donors. At the time of sampling, all cohort members were nominally healthy, though unrecorded immune exposures were likely present. The donor was CMV seronegative and belonged to the group of 380 or so seronegative cohort members. Each donor provided a peripheral blood sample, and peripheral blood mononuclear cells were used for TCR beta sequencing. Genomic DNA was extracted from the blood cell samples with the Qiagen DNeasy Blood Extraction Kit. The source of the sample is a study of cytomegalovirus exposure and HLA in healthy donors (dated by TCRdb to 2016 to 2017). Describing the broader study: In an earlier analysis of 550 to 750 of the donors, around 300 Gb of sequence data and about 110 million unique TCR beta sequences from about 179 million T cells were reported. The study aimed to test whether cataloging public T cell receptors could reveal signatures of past pathogen exposure. To predict cytomegalovirus infection status, the study combined high-throughput TCR immunosequencing, statistical association of individual TCRs with disease status, and machine learning. Of the 300 to 500 genotyped donors, 75% to 85% were placed in the genetic ancestry cluster associated with self-reported Caucasian donors. The number of typed donors differed by locus: about 620-630 for A, B, C, DRB1 and DQB1; some 500 for DQA1; 606 for DPA1; and 450 to 480 for DPB1. An earlier analysis of around 580 of the donors used high-throughput TCR beta sequencing to judge whether each TCR beta V gene segment behaved as functional or pseudogenic. In the later analysis, no new phenotypic data were used to find candidate immune exposures; instead, reliance was placed on TCR beta sequences and their occurrence across donors. The T cell repertoires of under 750 subjects were profiled by immunosequencing and related to cytomegalovirus serostatus. A later analysis re-examined previously published TCR beta repertoires from just over 650 donors and added high-resolution HLA genotyping to investigate patterns of TCR occurrence. Every repertoire in the discovery cohort had been generated on one and the same sequencing platform. Donor age, sex, ethnicity and CMV serostatus were collected together with the repertoire data. Besides the first cohort of around 670 subjects, a separate validation cohort made up of 90 to 150 different subjects was used. A later genetic analysis took genome-wide SNP genotypes for about three fifths of the 666 donors and used that subset as a discovery cohort. An early release covering roughly 640 HLA-typed donors comprised about 320 gigabases of sequencing data and roughly 85 million unique TCR sequences. Class I and class II HLA loci were covered by the typing at four-digit resolution. A few DR-DQ haplotypes were treated as single units for association and clustering because of strong linkage in the cohort. On average, over 200,000 unique TCR beta nucleotide sequences were sequenced per donor among 398 genotyped donors of the cohort, with roughly 18% of those sequences being non-productive. What the research found in general, with its limitations: According to a later genetic analysis, donors in an Asian-associated ancestry cluster had fewer N-insertions in productive TCRs than the approximately 710-donor mean. In a later analysis, TCR association rates were found to vary across HLA loci, with the most associated TCRs seen for DRB1 alleles and the fewest for HLA-C alleles. In a later analysis, HLA-associated TCR beta chains were found to be more clonally expanded and to have lower generation probabilities than equally common non-associated chains. Roughly 17 rarely observed V segments, including chromosome 9 orphons, were excluded from the earlier analysis of about 600 of the donors because counts were too low. In an earlier analysis of more than 450 of the donors, most TCR beta V segments were observed in productive rearrangements about 87% or about 30% of the time, broadly matching IMGT annotations. A later genetic analysis associated a missense DCLRE1C variant with V-gene and J-gene trimming of TCR beta chains, and an independent cohort replicated the association. A group of highly shared sequence variants was considered likely to be a technical artifact of the sequencing pipeline. The classifier was reported to diagnose cytomegalovirus status with high specificity and sensitivity in both the original and validation cohorts. Correlated functional status among segregating V segments might be attributable to linkage disequilibrium, but an unknown experimental factor could not be ruled out. Only TCR beta chains were sequenced in this cohort, and the absence of alpha or paired-chain data limited detectable features. A further reported finding was that TCR beta sequences accurately predicted the HLA-A and HLA-B alleles for most subjects in the first cohort. A total of 150 to 200 TCR beta chains were listed by the study as associated with cytomegalovirus. HLA typing was unavailable for some donors at each locus, so association tests used only the typed subset. Some IMGT-functional V segments, including TRBV6-2 and TRBV6-3, could not be distinguished by the 87-base-pair reads and were therefore excluded. According to a later analysis, most CMV-associated TCR beta chains appeared to be HLA-restricted, and the HLA associations seemed to be driven largely by CMV exposure. CMV serostatus was the only immune exposure information available for the cohort. While some public TCRs were present in many individuals, most TCR sequences turned up only very rarely across donors. In vitro tests confirmed that a few of the cytomegalovirus-associated TCR beta chains recognize cytomegalovirus antigens. A later analysis associated 16,951 TCR beta sequences with specific HLA alleles at a false discovery rate of 0.05. It was suggested by the authors that the approach could potentially be generalized to other disease states and immunological phenotypes. The presence/absence analyses assumed that sequencing depth was roughly uniform across donors, and that assumption may not be true. Strong co-occurrence of HLA alleles, especially DR and DQ, made assigning TCR associations to individual alleles difficult. In a later analysis, several top co-occurrence clusters were reported to appear linked to parvovirus B19, influenza, CMV and Epstein-Barr virus.

V lost 2 bases and J lost 4 bases; the stretch between them is 9 bases long. The CDR3 sequence holds 12 residues, the cysteine and phenylalanine included. Only the CDR3 DNA stays, 36 bases, in frame from base 1. CDR1 SQVTM and CDR2 ANQGSEA were looked up in the germline V gene. The chain is assembled from TRBV29-1 and TRBJ2-7; TRBD2 is a weak D gene call, 6 bases matching. The sequence derives from a man aged 25 to 40 in good health and CMV-seronegative. Sequencing used PBMCs. The CDR3 loop reads CSVETGVYEQYF. DNA sequence: TGCAGCGTTGAAACGGGAGTGTACGAGCAGTACTTC.